Following are 20 T cell receptor beta chains from one sample sequenced in a study of blood T cell repertoires in COVID-19 (TCRdb year 2020). Library generation was performed with the immunoSEQ multiplex PCR assay. The table comes from immuneACCESS by way of TCRdb, which keeps in-frame sequences with V and J called. Part of the clones is missing from these tables; in studies checked, under half for an unresolved V gene and the rest for unknown reasons. This sample has 160,000 or so clones in its table, and roughly 89% of those were observed once. In total, the top ten clones hold more than 1.5% of the sample. Sequenced: peripheral blood. These receptors were collected from a woman aged 50 to 60 with acute or convalescent COVID-19.

The chain is built from TRBV19 and TRBJ1-4; 9 positions agree with TRBD1. V was pared by 7 bases and J by 8 bases, with 8 bases of the junction left unmatched. Per the germline V gene, CDR1 is LNHDA and CDR2 is SQIVND (reference sequence). This CDR3 is 14 amino acids long. Written as DNA, the CDR3 is TGTGCCAGTACCGCGACAGGGGGTGTCGAAAAACTGTTTTTT. This codes for CASTATGGVEKLFF.

In its sample, this clone was seen once. J is TRBJ1-1 and V is TRBV5-1; 12 bases are shared with TRBD1. After removal of 4 bases from V and 5 bases from J, the junction contained 6 bases not matched to a gene. Germline V gene lookup returns CDR1 SGHRS and CDR2 YFSETQ. The CDR3 spans 15 residues. CDR3: CASSGTGGMGTEAFF. The CDR3 nucleotides read TGCGCCAGCAGCGGGACAGGGGGCATGGGGACTGAAGCTTTCTTT.

This chain uses TRBV6-5 with TRBJ1-2; D is possibly TRBD1 (5 bases). The CDR3 contains 13 residues. Trimming shortened V by 3 bases and J by 8 bases, and 13 bases separated the two germline ends. Germline-derived CDR1 and CDR2 are MNHEY and SVGAGI. The CDR3 DNA reads TGTGCCAGCAGTTATAGGCAGGGCGACGGCTACACCTTC. It codes for CASSYRQGDGYTF.

This sequence joins TRBV2 and TRBJ1-2, with D perhaps matching TRBD1 (6 bases). V dropped 7 bases and J dropped 5 bases, with 20 bases sitting between them. From germline, CDR1 is SNHLY and CDR2 FYNNEI. This CDR3 contains 15 residues. The CDR3 coding sequence is TGTGCCAGCATCCCTCTGGCGGGGGCCTGGTATGGCTACACCTTC. Protein: CASIPLAGAWYGYTF.

The chain has TRBV7-9 and TRBJ1-2, with 7 bases fitting TRBD1. Germline-derived CDR1 and CDR2 are SEHNR and FQNEAQ (reference sequence). The CDR3 consists of 15 residues. V lost 0 bases, J lost 13 bases, and 14 bases stayed unmatched. The CDR3 DNA is TGTGCCAGCAGCTTAGCGGAGGGGCATGGACAGGCCTTCACCTTC. Amino acids: CASSLAEGHGQAFTF.

The rearrangement joins TRBV3-1 (or the pseudogene TRBV3-2) to TRBJ1-2, with D maybe TRBD1 (6 bases). The CDR3 is 14 residues long. The ends were cut back, 0 bases at V and 8 bases at J, with 13 bases in the middle. Germline loops: CDR1 LGHDT, CDR2 YNNKEL (reference sequence). The CDR3 DNA follows: TGTGCCAGCAGCCAAGATCTTGGGGGCGAGGGCTACACCTTC. Translated: CASSQDLGGEGYTF.

V and J are TRBV19 and TRBJ1-1; D perhaps matches TRBD1 (6 bases). The CDR3 contains 15 residues. The V gene lost 5 bases and the J gene lost 3 bases, with 16 bases spanning the gap. Germline CDR1 LNHDA, CDR2 SQIVND (reference sequence). Here the CDR3 reads CASSGAGGPYTEAFF. The CDR3 DNA sequence: TGTGCCAGTAGTGGGGCTGGGGGCCCATACACTGAAGCTTTCTTT.

The rearrangement uses TRBV4-2 and TRBJ1-2, with D possibly matching TRBD1 (6 bases). The germline V gene has CDR1 LGHNA and CDR2 YNFKEQ. This CDR3 region has 15 residues. V shed 1 base and J shed 4 bases, with 13 bases lying between them. For the CDR3, the DNA is TGTGCCAGCAGCCAAGTTGGGGGCTGGGTCTATGGCTACACCTTC. This sequence encodes CASSQVGGWVYGYTF.

The CDR3 sequence: CASTTDREEVDTEAFF. For the CDR3, the DNA is TGTGCCAGCACCACGGACAGGGAGGAGGTTGACACTGAAGCTTTCTTT. The rearrangement joins TRBV21-1 to TRBJ1-1; TRBD1 was called by the table and not checked on the DNA. TRBV21-1 is recorded as a pseudogene. The CDR3 sequence is 16 residues long.

The CDR3 DNA reads TGTGCCAGCAGTGCAAGACCTGGGACTCCGGGGAATGAAAAACTGTTTTTT. Protein sequence: CASSARPGTPGNEKLFF. The chain links TRBV2 to TRBJ1-4; tentatively, D is TRBD1 (5 bases). Germline lookup yields CDR1 SNHLY and CDR2 FYNNEI. The V end was cut by 4 bases, the J end by 5 bases, with 20 bases between. This CDR3 is built from 17 residues.

The chain employs TRBV6-2 or TRBV6-3 and TRBJ2-3, with TRBD1 matching 8 bases. Germline V lookup: CDR1 MNHEY, CDR2 SVGEGT. CDR3 length: 16 residues. The ends lost 2 bases at V and 1 base at J; junction bases unmatched: 5. Here the CDR3 DNA reads TGTGCCAGCAGTTACCCGACAGGGGTTGGCACAGATACGCAGTATTTT. This sequence encodes CASSYPTGVGTDTQYF.

V and J are TRBV6-6 and TRBJ2-1; D is possibly TRBD2 (5 bases). Germline assignment: CDR1 MNHNY and CDR2 SVGAGI (reference sequence). V lost 3 bases, J lost 9 bases, and 6 bases lay in between. The CDR3 has 11 residues. The CDR3 region is CASSYGGEQFF. The CDR3 DNA reads as TGTGCCAGCAGTTATGGAGGTGAGCAGTTCTTC.

The rearrangement links TRBV7-2 to TRBJ2-3, with TRBD2 identical over 11 bases. There are 18 residues in the CDR3. The V gene's germline CDR1 is SGHTA and CDR2 FQGNSA. The junction had 12 bases not matched to a gene; V was cut back by 1 base and J by 6 bases. CDR3 sequence: CASSLVGDSGGAGDTQYF. The CDR3, as DNA: TGTGCCAGCAGCTTAGTAGGTGATAGCGGGGGGGCTGGGGATACGCAGTATTTT. Together with reference TRBV7-2 and TRBJ2-3, the CDR3 gives the full variable domain: GAGVSQSPSNKVTEKGKDVELRCDPISGHTALYWYRQSLGQGLEFLIYFQGNSAPDKSGLPSDRFSAERTGGSVSTLTIQRTQQEDSAVYLCASSLVGDSGGAGDTQYFGPGTRLTVL.

This chain connects TRBV7-2 to TRBJ1-1, with D hard to call. The CDR3 extends over 11 amino acids. Germline values: CDR1 SGHTA, CDR2 FQGNSA. Trimming took off 5 bases at V and 4 bases at J, with 5 bases between the two ends. CDR3 coding DNA: TGTGCCAGCAGCCCTCGCACTGAAGCTTTCTTT. Translation gives CASSPRTEAFF.

The V and J genes are TRBV12-3 or TRBV12-4 and TRBJ1-1; D is perhaps TRBD1 (5 bases). The CDR3 covers 13 residues. V lost 7 bases and J lost 5, with 14 bases in between. The CDR3: CASTILQGTEAFF. CDR3 sequence (DNA): TGTGCCAGCACCATCCTCCAGGGAACTGAAGCTTTCTTT.

The chain couples TRBV6-5 to TRBJ1-2, with TRBD1 matching 8 bases. The V gene end was trimmed by 2 bases and the J gene end by 7 bases; junction bases not matched to a gene: 12. Germline CDR1 reads MNHEY; CDR2 reads SVGAGI. The CDR3 spans 16 residues. The CDR3 region has the DNA TGTGCCAGCAGTTACAAAACCGGGACAGGTATAGGTGGCTACACCTTC. It yields the protein CASSYKTGTGIGGYTF.

V gene TRBV6-5 combines with J gene TRBJ1-2; 8 nucleotides match TRBD1. The germline V gene encodes CDR1 MNHEY and CDR2 SVGAGI. The CDR3 sequence is 14 residues long. Trimming removed 6 bases from V and 4 bases from J; junction bases left unmatched: 7. Here the CDR3 reads CASSAGQGPYGYTF. CDR3 DNA: TGTGCCAGCAGCGCCGGACAGGGTCCCTATGGCTACACCTTC.

The chain couples TRBV18 to TRBJ1-1; D gene unclear. Germline V CDR1 and CDR2: KGHSH, LQKENI. The V gene lost 4 bases and the J gene lost 5 bases, with 11 bases spanning the gap. The CDR3 consists of 13 residues. Written as DNA, the CDR3 is TGTGCCAGCTCACTAACGACTTTTACTGAAGCTTTCTTT. This translates into CASSLTTFTEAFF.

The J gene is TRBJ2-3, the V gene TRBV20-1; no reliable D call. Germline V gene sequence: CDR1 DFQATT, CDR2 SNEGSKA (reference sequence). The CDR3 contains 11 residues. V was pared by 6 bases and J by 4 bases, with 8 bases between. CDR3 protein: CSASFSDTQYF. CDR3 sequence (DNA): TGCAGTGCAAGCTTTTCAGATACGCAGTATTTT.

The chain is built from TRBV7-2 and TRBJ2-3, with D tentatively TRBD2 (5 bases). The germline V gene encodes CDR1 SGHTA and CDR2 FQGNSA. This CDR3 comprises 14 residues. Between the trimmed V and J ends, which lost 3 bases and 4 bases, there was a span of 11 bases. The CDR3 is CASSFPGISDTQYF. CDR3 bases: TGTGCCAGCAGCTTCCCGGGGATCTCAGATACGCAGTATTTT.